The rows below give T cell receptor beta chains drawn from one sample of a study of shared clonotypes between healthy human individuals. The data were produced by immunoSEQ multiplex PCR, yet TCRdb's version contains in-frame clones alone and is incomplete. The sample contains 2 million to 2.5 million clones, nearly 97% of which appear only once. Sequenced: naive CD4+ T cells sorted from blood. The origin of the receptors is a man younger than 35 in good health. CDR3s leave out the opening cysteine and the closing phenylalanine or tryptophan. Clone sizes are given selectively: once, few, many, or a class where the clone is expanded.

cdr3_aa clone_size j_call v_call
ASSLSGQGRVEQY NA TRBJ2-7 TRBV5-4
ARAGGGDTQY NA TRBJ2-3 TRBV7-9
ASSSSATNEKLF NA TRBJ1-4 TRBV9
ASSPGLAWETQY once TRBJ2-5 TRBV5-6
ATRRGREYSYEQY NA TRBJ2-7 TRBV10-2
ASSLSGLPQETQY NA TRBJ2-5 TRBV11-1
ASSLAGLAGADTQY NA TRBJ2-3 TRBV5-1
AWGKDKAPSSYNSPLH NA TRBJ1-6 TRBV30
ASSLDLGAPGNTIY NA TRBJ1-3 TRBV5-1
ATKQSPDNTEAF NA TRBJ1-1 TRBV5-1
ASSGQGADNEQF once TRBJ2-1 TRBV7-9
ASVRRTNTGELF NA TRBJ2-2 TRBV10-2
AWSGPGKGSNEKLF NA TRBJ1-4 TRBV30
ASTWTGQETQY few TRBJ2-5 TRBV6-1
ASSMAIGTSGTGTYEQY NA TRBJ2-7 TRBV19
ASSRFRGSGTEAF NA TRBJ1-1 TRBV2
ASSYSQGDGYGYT once TRBJ1-2 TRBV6-6